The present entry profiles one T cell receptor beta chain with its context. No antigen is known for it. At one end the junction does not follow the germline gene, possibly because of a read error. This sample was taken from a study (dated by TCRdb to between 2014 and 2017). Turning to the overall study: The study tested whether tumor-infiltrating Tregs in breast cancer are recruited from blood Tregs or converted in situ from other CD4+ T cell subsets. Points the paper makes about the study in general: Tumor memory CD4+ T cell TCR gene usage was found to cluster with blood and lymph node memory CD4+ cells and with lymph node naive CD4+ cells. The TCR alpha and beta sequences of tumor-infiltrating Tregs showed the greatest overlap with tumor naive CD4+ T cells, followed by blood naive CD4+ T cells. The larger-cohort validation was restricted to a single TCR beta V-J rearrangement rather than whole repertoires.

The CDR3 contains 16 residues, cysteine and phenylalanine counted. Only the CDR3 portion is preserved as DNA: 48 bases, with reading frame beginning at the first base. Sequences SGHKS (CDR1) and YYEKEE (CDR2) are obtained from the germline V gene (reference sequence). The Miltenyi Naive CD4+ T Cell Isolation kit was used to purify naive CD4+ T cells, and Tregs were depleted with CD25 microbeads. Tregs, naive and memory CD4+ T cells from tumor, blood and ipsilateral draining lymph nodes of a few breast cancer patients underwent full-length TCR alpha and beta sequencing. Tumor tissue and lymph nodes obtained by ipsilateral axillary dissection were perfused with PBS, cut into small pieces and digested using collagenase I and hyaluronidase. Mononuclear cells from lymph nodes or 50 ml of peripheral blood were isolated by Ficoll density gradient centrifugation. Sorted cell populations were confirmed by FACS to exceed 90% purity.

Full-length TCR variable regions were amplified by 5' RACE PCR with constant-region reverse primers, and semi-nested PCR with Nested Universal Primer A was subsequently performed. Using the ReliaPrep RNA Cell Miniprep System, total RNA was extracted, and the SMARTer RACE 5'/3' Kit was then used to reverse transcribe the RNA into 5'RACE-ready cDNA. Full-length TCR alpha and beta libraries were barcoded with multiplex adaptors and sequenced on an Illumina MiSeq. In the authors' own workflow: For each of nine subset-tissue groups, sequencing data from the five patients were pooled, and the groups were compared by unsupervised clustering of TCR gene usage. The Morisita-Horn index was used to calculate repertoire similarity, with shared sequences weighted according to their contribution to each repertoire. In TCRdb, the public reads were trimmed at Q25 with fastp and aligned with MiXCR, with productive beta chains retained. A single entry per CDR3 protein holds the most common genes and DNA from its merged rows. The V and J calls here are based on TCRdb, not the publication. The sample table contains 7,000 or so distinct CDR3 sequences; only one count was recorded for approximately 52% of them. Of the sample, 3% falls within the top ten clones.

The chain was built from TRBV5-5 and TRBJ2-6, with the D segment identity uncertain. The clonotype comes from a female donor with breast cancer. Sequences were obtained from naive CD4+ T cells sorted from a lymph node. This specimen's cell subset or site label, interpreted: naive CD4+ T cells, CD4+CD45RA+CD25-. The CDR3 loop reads CASSLDASSGDNVLTF. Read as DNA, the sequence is TGTGCCAGCAGCTTGGACGCAAGCTCTGGGGACAACGTCCTGACTTTC.